This T cell receptor (beta chain) was retrieved from a study of lymphopenia after photon versus proton radiotherapy. General observations from the study: Relative stability marked proton patients; photon patients lost diversity and naive cells. Only patients who died were analyzed for survival; proton advantage is unproven.

Libraries were prepared by immunoSEQ multiplex PCR; TCRdb keeps only in-frame clonotypes and omits some of them. In the table there are approximately 12,000 clones, less than 90% of which are singletons. Trimming took off 5 bases at V and 1 base at J, with 9 bases between the two ends. Germline V gives CDR1 PRHDT, CDR2 FYEKMQ (reference sequence). This CDR3 contains 15 residues. As to this clone: What it recognizes is unknown.

The V and J genes are TRBV13 and TRBJ2-6; unclear D gene. This material consisted of peripheral blood, taken from a patient treated with photon-based radiotherapy. This clonotype was obtained from a man between 60 and 75 years old with pancreatic cancer. The CDR3 DNA follows: TGTGCCAGCAGCACCCCAGGATCTGGGGCCAACGTCCTGACTTTC. Its protein is CASSTPGSGANVLTF. Full variable domain (outside the CDR3, taken from reference TRBV13 and TRBJ2-6): AAGVIQSPRHLIKEKRETATLKCYPIPRHDTVYWYQQGPGQDPQFLISFYEKMQSDKGSIPDRFSAQQFSDYHSELNMSSLELGDSALYFCASSTPGSGANVLTFGAGSRLTVL.